Given below is one TCR beta chain in context. The sample belongs to a study of blood T cell repertoires in COVID-19. Deletions cut 4 bases from V and 6 bases from J, with 15 bases between. CDR3 length: 15 residues. CDR1 and CDR2 (germline): MRHNA, SNTAGT. The table came from immunoSEQ multiplex PCR; TCRdb's copy has only in-frame clones and leaves some out. Of hundreds of thousands of clones listed, 70% to 90% are singletons. V gene TRBV6-4 combines with J gene TRBJ2-2, with D perhaps TRBD1 (5 bases). Sequencing was performed on peripheral blood. The source is a man aged 18 to 29 with COVID-19, enrolled during active disease. The CDR3 loop reads CASSGLREGPGELFF. DNA for the CDR3: TGTGCCAGCAGTGGCCTCAGGGAAGGTCCCGGGGAGCTGTTTTTT.